One sample yielded the 31 T cell receptor beta chains listed below, sequenced in a study of early T cells in non-severe SARS-CoV-2 infection. TCRdb itself ran the 5' RACE reads through MiXCR, one entry per CDR3 protein. Of some 96,000 distinct CDR3 sequences in the sample, roughly 13% were seen once. The sample comprised whole blood. Receptors were obtained from an adult who was a healthcare worker with PCR-confirmed SARS-CoV-2 infection or an uninfected control (not recorded which).

V gene TRBV29-1 combines with J gene TRBJ2-7; 10 bases align to TRBD2. The CDR3 has 12 residues. Trimming at V came to 6 bases and at J to 3 bases, leaving 2 bases not matched to a gene. CDR1 and CDR2 (germline): SQVTM, ANQGSEA. The CDR3 here is CSVERGGYEQYF. In DNA form, the CDR3 reads TGCAGCGTAGAGCGGGGGGGCTACGAGCAGTACTTC.

The chain is built from TRBV28 and TRBJ2-3; D ambiguous. Germline V gene lookup returns CDR1 MDHEN and CDR2 SYDVKM. There are 11 residues in the CDR3. V lost 4 bases, J lost 5 bases, and 4 bases lay in between. As DNA, the CDR3 is TGTGCCAGCAGTTCGGAAGATACGCAGTATTTT. Its translation: CASSSEDTQYF.

V and J are TRBV12-3 or TRBV12-4 and TRBJ2-3; D might be TRBD2 (6 bases). V lost 6 bases to trimming and J lost 2 bases, with 9 bases between them. The CDR3 has 13 residues. The CDR3 coding sequence is TGTGCCAGCAGGTCGGGGGTCACAGATACGCAGTATTTT. It is translated as CASRSGVTDTQYF.

This clonotype showed up just a few times. The gene calls are TRBV6-5 and TRBJ2-1; 12 nucleotides match TRBD2. With V trimmed by 6 bases and J by 5 bases, 8 bases remained unmatched. The CDR3 is 16 residues long. CDR1 and CDR2 from the germline V gene are MNHEY and SVGAGI. CDR3 protein: CASSSGTSGPNNEQFF. The DNA of the CDR3 is TGTGCCAGCAGCAGCGGGACTAGCGGGCCTAACAATGAGCAGTTCTTC.

Ten or more counts support this clonotype. J is TRBJ2-1 and V is TRBV7-9; D remains unclear. The length of the CDR3 is 15 residues. Germline CDR1 reads SEHNR; CDR2 reads FQNEAQ (reference sequence). Between the trimmed V and J ends, which lost 0 bases and 9 bases, there was a span of 15 bases. The CDR3 loop is CASSLADIWGSEQFF. The CDR3 DNA sequence: TGTGCCAGCAGCTTAGCTGATATTTGGGGAAGTGAGCAGTTCTTC.

This chain connects TRBV28 to TRBJ2-2; 9 positions match TRBD1. V was pared by 7 bases and J by 4 bases, with 10 bases of the junction left unmatched. The CDR3 runs 16 residues. The germline CDR1 and CDR2 sequences are MDHEN and SYDVKM. The CDR3 reads CASNPGQGPITGELFF. DNA of the CDR3: TGTGCCAGCAACCCGGGACAGGGCCCGATCACCGGGGAGCTGTTTTTT.

This clonotype was seen more than once but under ten times. The chain joins TRBV2 to TRBJ1-5, with D possibly being TRBD1 (5 bases). The CDR3 covers 15 residues. V gave up 6 bases and J gave up 4 bases, with 16 bases separating them. In germline, CDR1 is SNHLY, CDR2 FYNNEI. CDR3 nucleotide sequence: TGTGCCAGCAGAGAGGGGACTTTCCCTAATCAGCCCCAGCATTTT. Translated, it gives CASREGTFPNQPQHF. Filled out from reference TRBV2 and TRBJ1-5, the complete variable domain reads EPEVTQTPSHQVTQMGQEVILRCVPISNHLYFYWYRQILGQKVEFLVSFYNNEISEKSEIFDDQFSVERPDGSNFTLKIRSTKLEDSAMYFCASREGTFPNQPQHFGDGTRLSIL.

The chain employs TRBV4-3 and TRBJ1-1; D unresolved. The CDR3 extends over 13 amino acids. Germline V CDR1 and CDR2: LGHNA, YSLEER. With 0 bases removed from V and 8 bases from J, the gap between germline ends came to 10 bases. CDR3 residues: CASSQDRGEEAFF. In DNA form, the CDR3 reads TGCGCCAGCAGCCAAGATCGAGGTGAAGAAGCTTTCTTT.

Many counts were recorded for this clonotype. The chain is built from TRBV28 and TRBJ1-1; D ambiguous. V was pared by 5 bases and J by 7 bases, with 8 bases between. The CDR3 spans 11 residues. Germline CDR1 MDHEN, CDR2 SYDVKM. CDR3 nucleotides: TGTGCCAGCAGTCCTCGTGATGAAGCTTTCTTT. Translating gives CASSPRDEAFF.

This clonotype was counted many times. J is TRBJ2-1 and V is TRBV5-1; D remains unclear. V was pared by 4 bases and J by 10 bases, with 21 bases between. CDR3 length: 15 amino acids. The germline CDR1 and CDR2 sequences are SGHRS and YFSETQ. CDR3 DNA sequence: TGCGCCAGCAGCCCCTCGAGTGGCACTATTGGCGAGCAGTTCTTC. Encoded protein: CASSPSSGTIGEQFF.

The V call is TRBV9, the J call TRBJ1-3; D ambiguous. The CDR3 contains 14 residues. Deletions cut 0 bases from V and 2 bases from J, with 6 bases between. CDR1 SGDLS and CDR2 YYNGEE come from the germline V gene. CDR3 sequence reads: CASSVGDTGNTIYF. CDR3 nucleotide sequence: TGTGCCAGCAGCGTAGGGGATACTGGAAACACCATATATTTT.

This clonotype was seen ten or more times. The rearrangement uses TRBV3-1 and TRBJ2-7; D is possibly TRBD2 (5 bases). The CDR3 extends over 14 amino acids. Trimming left V 3 bases short and J 1 base short, with 10 bases between. Germline CDR1 is LGHDT and CDR2 is YNNKEL (reference sequence). In nucleotides, the CDR3 is TGTGCCAGCAGCCACGGGTCGGGGTCCTACGAGCAGTACTTC. Its protein is CASSHGSGSYEQYF.

The J gene is TRBJ2-1, the V gene TRBV10-2; possible D gene TRBD1, 5 bases. Germline V gene sequence: CDR1 WSHSY, CDR2 SAAADI. The CDR3 covers 12 residues. Trimming pared 2 bases from V and 9 bases from J, leaving 8 bases between. The CDR3 sequence is CASSEKDTEQFF. CDR3 bases: TGCGCCAGCAGTGAGAAGGACACTGAGCAGTTCTTC.

A single count supports this clonotype. CDR3 nucleotide sequence: TGCAGCACTATCACCGGGGAGCTGTTTTTT. This encodes CSTITGELFF. The chain has TRBV29-1 and TRBJ2-2; D is uncertain. The ends were cut back, 8 bases at V and 4 bases at J, with 5 bases in the middle. The CDR3 is 10 amino acids. Germline V gene data show CDR1 as SQVTM and CDR2 as ANQGSEA.

This clonotype was picked up many times. The V gene is TRBV27, the J gene TRBJ1-5, with 8 bases that match TRBD1. CDR3 size: 15 residues. Unmatched junction bases numbered 11, after V lost 6 bases and J lost 7 bases. Germline V gene data show CDR1 as MNHEY and CDR2 as SMNVEV (reference sequence). The CDR3 reads CASSWTGRSRQPQHF. The CDR3 nucleotides are TGTGCCAGCAGCTGGACAGGGAGGTCGAGACAGCCCCAGCATTTT.

This clonotype has at least ten counts. The chain employs TRBV2 and TRBJ1-1; 7 bases line up with TRBD1. This CDR3 is built from 15 residues. The germline CDR1 and CDR2 sequences are SNHLY and FYNNEI. V lost 5 bases to trimming and J lost 0 bases; unmatched junction nucleotides: 6. This CDR3 reads CASSKTTGMNTEAFF. The CDR3 DNA sequence: TGTGCCAGCAGTAAAACGACAGGGATGAACACTGAAGCTTTCTTT.

This clonotype was counted between two and nine times. The chain is built from TRBV12-3 or TRBV12-4 and TRBJ2-5; 10 nucleotides agree with TRBD1. CDR3 size: 14 residues. V lost 3 bases, J lost 4 bases, and 2 bases stayed unmatched. For the CDR3, the DNA is TGTGCCAGCAGTTTCGGGACAGGGGTAGAGACCCAGTACTTC. This encodes CASSFGTGVETQYF.

The rearrangement links TRBV15 to TRBJ1-1; 9 nucleotides agree with TRBD1. Germline assignment: CDR1 LNHNV and CDR2 YYDKDF (reference sequence). The CDR3 contains 14 residues. The ends lost 3 bases at V and 5 bases at J; junction bases unmatched: 4. The CDR3 sequence is CATSSGQGITEAFF. CDR3 bases: TGTGCCACCAGCAGCGGACAGGGGATAACTGAAGCTTTCTTT.

The sample holds a few counts of this clonotype. V and J are TRBV11-2 and TRBJ2-7; TRBD2 matches at 9 bases. With 8 bases clipped from V and 6 bases from J, the junction kept 11 bases outside the gene matches. This CDR3 region has 14 residues. Germline values: CDR1 SGHAT, CDR2 FQNNGV. CDR3 residues: CASGLGGGAGEQYF. CDR3 DNA sequence: TGTGCCAGCGGTCTTGGCGGGGGGGCGGGCGAGCAGTACTTC.

This clonotype has a count of ten or more. The chain recombines TRBV29-1 with TRBJ2-1; possibly TRBD1 or TRBD2 for D (5 bases each). The CDR3 length is 14 residues. Germline V lookup: CDR1 SQVTM, CDR2 ANQGSEA. Trimming pared 2 bases from V and 3 bases from J, leaving 11 bases between. CDR3 amino acids: CSVEIGDLYNEQFF. As DNA, the CDR3 is TGCAGCGTTGAAATAGGGGACCTCTACAATGAGCAGTTCTTC.

CDR3 DNA: TGTGCCAGCAGCCGGGACAGGGGGGTTACGCAGTATTTT. Amino acids: CASSRDRGVTQYF. J is TRBJ2-3 and V is TRBV6-6; 11 nucleotides match TRBD1. The V gene's germline CDR1 is MNHNY and CDR2 SVGAGI (reference sequence). J lost 8 bases, V lost 6 bases, and 4 bases had no gene match. CDR3 size: 13 residues.

The V gene is TRBV6-4, the J gene TRBJ2-1; 8 bases align to TRBD1. Trimming cost V 6 bases and J 7 bases; bases outside gene matches: 11. Germline V CDR1 and CDR2: MRHNA, SNTAGT. The CDR3 is 15 residues long. CDR3 sequence (DNA): TGTGCCAGCAGCCCGGGACAGGAGGGTTTTAATGAGCAGTTCTTC. Its translation is CASSPGQEGFNEQFF.

This clonotype showed up many times. The rearrangement joins TRBV11-2 to TRBJ1-4; the D gene is possibly TRBD1 (5 bases). The CDR3 has 15 residues. With 3 bases removed from V and 2 bases from J, the gap between germline ends came to 10 bases. The germline CDR1 and CDR2 sequences are SGHAT and FQNNGV. This CDR3 is CASSFAGRTNEKLFF. The CDR3 DNA is TGTGCCAGCAGCTTCGCAGGGAGGACTAATGAAAAACTGTTTTTT.

A note on this clonotype: A read error may be the cause here, since a much bigger clone is one base away. The chain employs TRBV20-1 and TRBJ2-5; 7 positions match TRBD1. Germline CDR1 reads DFQATT; CDR2 reads SNEGSKA (reference sequence). V trimming: 5 bases; J trimming: 5 bases; junction bases outside the gene matches: 8. CDR3 length: 13 residues. The CDR3 reads CSAHRGEKETQYF. DNA for the CDR3: TGCAGTGCTCACAGGGGTGAAAAGGAGACCCAGTACTTC.

A few counts support this clonotype. The chain combines TRBV12-3 or TRBV12-4 with TRBJ1-6; D is undetermined. The V end was cut by 2 bases, the J end by 7 bases, with 9 bases between. CDR3 length equals 14 residues. The CDR3 DNA reads TGTGCCAGCAGTTTACGGGGAGGGAATTCACCCCTCCACTTT. The encoded protein is CASSLRGGNSPLHF.

The chain joins TRBV4-1 to TRBJ2-2, with 10 bases fitting TRBD1. Germline trimming cut 4 bases from V and 8 bases from J; bases unmatched to any gene: 10. The CDR3 extends over 16 amino acids. Germline V CDR1 and CDR2: MGHRA, YSYEKL. The CDR3: CASSPIRDRGPGELFF. CDR3 DNA sequence: TGCGCCAGCAGCCCGATTCGGGACAGGGGTCCTGGGGAGCTGTTTTTT.

This clonotype was found a few times. J is TRBJ2-3 and V is TRBV18; D is unclear. CDR3 size: 13 residues. Trimming removed 4 bases from V and 4 bases from J, with 9 bases in between. Germline CDR1 is KGHSH and CDR2 is LQKENI. This CDR3 reads CASSLAAADTQYF. CDR3 in DNA: TGTGCCAGCTCACTCGCCGCAGCAGATACGCAGTATTTT.

This clonotype was recorded many times. CDR3 DNA sequence: TGTGCCAGCAGCCCGCGGGGGACAAATGAGCAGTTCTTC. It encodes CASSPRGTNEQFF. The chain has TRBV3-1 and TRBJ2-1; a possible D gene is TRBD2 (7 bases). Trimming stripped 4 bases from V and 7 bases from J, with 11 bases between. Germline assignment: CDR1 LGHDT and CDR2 YNNKEL (reference sequence). This CDR3 has 13 residues.

This chain joins TRBV24-1 and TRBJ2-1; D possibly uses TRBD1 or TRBD2 (5 bases each). Germline V gene lookup returns CDR1 KGHDR and CDR2 SFDVKD. This CDR3 contains 13 residues. V was trimmed by 9 bases and J by 4 bases, leaving 12 bases between them. CDR3 DNA sequence: TGTGCCACCTCGGGACCGCCGTACAATGAGCAGTTCTTC. It encodes CATSGPPYNEQFF.

The rearrangement joins TRBV4-3 to TRBJ2-7; TRBD1 aligns across 10 bases. The V segment lost 0 bases and the J segment 5 bases; nucleotides outside the gene matches: 10. CDR1 is LGHNA and CDR2 is YSLEER in the germline V gene. The CDR3 runs to 17 residues. CDR3 region: CASSQEVTGQGRDEQYF. The CDR3 DNA sequence: TGCGCCAGCAGCCAAGAGGTAACGGGACAGGGGAGAGACGAGCAGTACTTC.

This clonotype was detected many times. The junction departs from the called germline gene at one end, perhaps through a read error. This sequence joins TRBV2 and TRBJ1-1; D unclear. The CDR3 runs 14 residues. The germline CDR1 and CDR2 sequences are SNHLY and FYNNEI. CDR3 sequence reads: CASREETLLSEAFF. The DNA for the CDR3 is TGTGCCAGCAGGGAAGAGACTCTCCTATCTGAAGCTTTCTTT.